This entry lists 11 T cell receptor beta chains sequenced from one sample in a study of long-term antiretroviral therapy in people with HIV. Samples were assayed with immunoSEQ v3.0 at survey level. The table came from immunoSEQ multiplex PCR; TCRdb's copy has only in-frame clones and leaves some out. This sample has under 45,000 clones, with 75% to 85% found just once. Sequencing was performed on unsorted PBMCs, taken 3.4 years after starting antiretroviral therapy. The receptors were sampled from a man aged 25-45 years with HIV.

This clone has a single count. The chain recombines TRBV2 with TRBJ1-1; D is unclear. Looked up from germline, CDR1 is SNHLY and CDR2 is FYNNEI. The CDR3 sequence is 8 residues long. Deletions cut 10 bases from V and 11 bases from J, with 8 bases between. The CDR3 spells CAIATAFF. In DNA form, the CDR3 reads TGTGCCATCGCGACCGCTTTCTTT.

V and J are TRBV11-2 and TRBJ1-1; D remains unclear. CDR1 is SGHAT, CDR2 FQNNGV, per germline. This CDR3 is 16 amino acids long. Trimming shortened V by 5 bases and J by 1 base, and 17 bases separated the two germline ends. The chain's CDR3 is CASSLSPAGRNTEAFF. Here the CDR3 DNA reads TGTGCCAGCAGCCTCTCCCCGGCCGGGAGGAACACTGAAGCTTTCTTT.

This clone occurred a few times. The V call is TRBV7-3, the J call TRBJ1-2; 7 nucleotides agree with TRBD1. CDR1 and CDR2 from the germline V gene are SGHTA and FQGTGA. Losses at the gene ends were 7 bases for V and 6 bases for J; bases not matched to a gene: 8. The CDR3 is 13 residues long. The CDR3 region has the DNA TGTGCCAGCAAGAGAGGGACAGAAGATGGCTACACCTTC. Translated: CASKRGTEDGYTF.

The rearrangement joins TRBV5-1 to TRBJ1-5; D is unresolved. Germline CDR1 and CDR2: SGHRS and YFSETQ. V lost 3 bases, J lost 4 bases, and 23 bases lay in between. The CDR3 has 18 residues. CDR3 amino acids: CASSSPGHKGKANQPQHF. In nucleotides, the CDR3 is TGCGCCAGCAGCTCCCCCGGCCATAAAGGAAAGGCAAATCAGCCCCAGCATTTT.

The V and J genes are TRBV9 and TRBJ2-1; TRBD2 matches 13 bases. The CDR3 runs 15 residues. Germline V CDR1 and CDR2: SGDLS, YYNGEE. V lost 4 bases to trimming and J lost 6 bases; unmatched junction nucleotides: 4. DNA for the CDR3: TGTGCCAGCAGCCCACTAGCGGGAGGGCCCAATGAGCAGTTCTTC. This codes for CASSPLAGGPNEQFF. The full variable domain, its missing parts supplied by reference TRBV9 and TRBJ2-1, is DSGVTQTPKHLITATGQRVTLRCSPRSGDLSVYWYQQSLDQGLQFLIQYYNGEERAKGNILERFSAQQFPDLHSELNLSSLELGDSALYFCASSPLAGGPNEQFFGPGTRLTVL.

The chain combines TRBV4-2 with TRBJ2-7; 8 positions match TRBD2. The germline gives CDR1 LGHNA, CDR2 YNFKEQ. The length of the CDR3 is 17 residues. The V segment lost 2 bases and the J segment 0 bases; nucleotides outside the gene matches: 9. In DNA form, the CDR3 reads TGTGCCAGCAGCCAATTTTGGGCACTAGCGGCCTCCTACGAGCAGTACTTC. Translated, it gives CASSQFWALAASYEQYF.

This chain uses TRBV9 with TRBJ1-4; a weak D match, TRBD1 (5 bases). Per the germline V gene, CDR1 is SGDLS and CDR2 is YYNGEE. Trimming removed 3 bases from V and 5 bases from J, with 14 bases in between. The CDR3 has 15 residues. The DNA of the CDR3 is TGTGCCAGCAGCGAAGCGGACACAGAGAATGAAAAACTGTTTTTT. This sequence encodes CASSEADTENEKLFF.

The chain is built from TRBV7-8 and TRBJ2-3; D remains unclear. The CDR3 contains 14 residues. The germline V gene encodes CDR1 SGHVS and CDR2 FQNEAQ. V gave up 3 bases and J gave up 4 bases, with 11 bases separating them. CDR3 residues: CASSFIQFADTQYF. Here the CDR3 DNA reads TGTGCCAGCAGCTTTATCCAGTTTGCAGATACGCAGTATTTT.

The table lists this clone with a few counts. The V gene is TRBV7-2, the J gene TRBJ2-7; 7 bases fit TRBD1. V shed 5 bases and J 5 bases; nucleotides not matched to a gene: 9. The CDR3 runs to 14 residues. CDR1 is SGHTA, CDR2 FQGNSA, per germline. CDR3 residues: CASSPRTGLHEQYF. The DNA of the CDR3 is TGTGCCAGCAGCCCGCGGACAGGTCTACACGAGCAGTACTTC.

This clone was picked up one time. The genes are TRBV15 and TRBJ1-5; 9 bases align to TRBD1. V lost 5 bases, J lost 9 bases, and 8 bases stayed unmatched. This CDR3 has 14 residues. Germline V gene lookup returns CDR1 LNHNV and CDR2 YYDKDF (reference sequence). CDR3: CATSRGTGLGPQHF. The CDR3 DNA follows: TGTGCCACCAGCCGAGGGACAGGGTTGGGGCCCCAGCATTTT.

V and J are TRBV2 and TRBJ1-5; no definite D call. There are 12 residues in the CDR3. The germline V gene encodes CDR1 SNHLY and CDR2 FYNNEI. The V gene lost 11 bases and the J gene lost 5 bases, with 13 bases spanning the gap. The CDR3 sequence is CALPRGDQPQHF. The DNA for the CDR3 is TGTGCCCTCCCCCGCGGGGATCAGCCCCAGCATTTT.